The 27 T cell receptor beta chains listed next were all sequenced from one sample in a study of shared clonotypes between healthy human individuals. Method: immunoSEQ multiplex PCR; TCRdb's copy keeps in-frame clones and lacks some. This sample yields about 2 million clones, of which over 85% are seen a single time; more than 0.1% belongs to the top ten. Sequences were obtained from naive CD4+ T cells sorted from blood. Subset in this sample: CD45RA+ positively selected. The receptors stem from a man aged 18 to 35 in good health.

Written as DNA, the CDR3 is TGTGCCAGTAGGGATAGCGGGAGAAGTGAGCAGTACTTC. Amino acid sequence: CASRDSGRSEQYF. The rearrangement joins TRBV19 to TRBJ2-7; the match to TRBD2 covers 9 bases. V trimming: 6 bases; J trimming: 7 bases; junction bases outside the gene matches: 7. This CDR3 is built from 13 residues. The germline CDR1 and CDR2 sequences are LNHDA and SQIVND (reference sequence).

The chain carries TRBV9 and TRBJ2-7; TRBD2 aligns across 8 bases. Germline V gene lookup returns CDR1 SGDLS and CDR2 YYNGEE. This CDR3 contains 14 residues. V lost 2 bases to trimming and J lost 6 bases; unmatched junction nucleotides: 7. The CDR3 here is CASSVRTSPGEQYF. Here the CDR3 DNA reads TGTGCCAGCAGCGTTAGGACTAGCCCCGGCGAGCAGTACTTC.

In DNA, the CDR3 is TGCGCCAGCAGCCAGTCTGCTGGGCAGCAAAGGAACACTGAAGCTTTCTTT. This translates into CASSQSAGQQRNTEAFF. The chain joins TRBV4-1 to TRBJ1-1; D call uncertain. This CDR3 is built from 17 residues. Germline CDR1 reads MGHRA; CDR2 reads YSYEKL. V gave up 3 bases and J gave up 1 base, with 18 bases separating them.

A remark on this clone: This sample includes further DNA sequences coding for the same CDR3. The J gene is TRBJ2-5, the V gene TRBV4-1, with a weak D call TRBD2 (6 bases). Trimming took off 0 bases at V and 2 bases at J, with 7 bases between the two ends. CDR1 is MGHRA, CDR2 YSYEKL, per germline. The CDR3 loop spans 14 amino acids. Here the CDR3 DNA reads TGCGCCAGCAGCCAAGAGGGACTTCAAGAGACCCAGTACTTC. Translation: CASSQEGLQETQYF.

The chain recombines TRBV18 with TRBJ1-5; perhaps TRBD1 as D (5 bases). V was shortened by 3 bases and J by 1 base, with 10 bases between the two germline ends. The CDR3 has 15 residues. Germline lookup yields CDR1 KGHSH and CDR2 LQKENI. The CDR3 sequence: CASSPGRESNQPQHF. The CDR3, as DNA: TGTGCCAGCTCACCTGGCAGGGAAAGCAATCAGCCCCAGCATTTT. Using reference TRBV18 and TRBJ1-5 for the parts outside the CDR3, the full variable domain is NAGVMQNPRHLVRRRGQEARLRCSPMKGHSHVYWYRQLPEEGLKFMVYLQKENIIDESGMPKERFSAEFPKEGPSILRIQQVVRGDSAAYFCASSPGRESNQPQHFGDGTRLSIL.

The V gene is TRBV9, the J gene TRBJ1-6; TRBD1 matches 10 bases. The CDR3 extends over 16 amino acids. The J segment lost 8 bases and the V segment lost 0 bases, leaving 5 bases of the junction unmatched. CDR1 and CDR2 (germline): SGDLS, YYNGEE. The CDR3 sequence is CASSVGIGTGDSPLHF. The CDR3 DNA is TGTGCCAGCAGCGTAGGAATCGGGACAGGGGATTCACCCCTCCACTTT.

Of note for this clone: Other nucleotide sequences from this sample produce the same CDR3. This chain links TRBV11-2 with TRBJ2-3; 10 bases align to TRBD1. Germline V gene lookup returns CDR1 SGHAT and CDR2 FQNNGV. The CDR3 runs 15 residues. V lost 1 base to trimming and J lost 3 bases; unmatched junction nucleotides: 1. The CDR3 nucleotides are TGTGCCAGCAGCTTAGGGGACAGGGGAACAGATACGCAGTATTTT. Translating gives CASSLGDRGTDTQYF. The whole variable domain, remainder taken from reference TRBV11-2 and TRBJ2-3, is EAGVAQSPRYKIIEKRQSVAFWCNPISGHATLYWYQQILGQGPKLLIQFQNNGVVDDSQLPKDRFSAERLKGVDSTLKIQPAKLEDSAVYLCASSLGDRGTDTQYFGPGTRLTVL.

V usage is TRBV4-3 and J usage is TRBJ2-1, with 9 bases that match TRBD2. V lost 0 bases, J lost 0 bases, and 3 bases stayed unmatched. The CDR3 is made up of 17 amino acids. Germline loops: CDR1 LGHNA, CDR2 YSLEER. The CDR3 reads CASSQESSGSSYNEQFF. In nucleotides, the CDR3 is TGCGCCAGCAGCCAAGAGAGTAGCGGGAGCTCCTACAATGAGCAGTTCTTC.

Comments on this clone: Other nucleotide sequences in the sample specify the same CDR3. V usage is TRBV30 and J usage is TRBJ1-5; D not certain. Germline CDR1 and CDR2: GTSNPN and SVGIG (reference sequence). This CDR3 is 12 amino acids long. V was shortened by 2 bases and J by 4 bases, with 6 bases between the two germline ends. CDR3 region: CAWSPSNQPQHF. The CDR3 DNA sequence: TGTGCCTGGAGTCCTTCGAATCAGCCCCAGCATTTT. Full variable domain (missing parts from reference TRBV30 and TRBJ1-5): SQTIHQWPATLVQPVGSPLSLECTVEGTSNPNLYWYRQAAGRGLQLLFYSVGIGQISSEVPQNLSASRPQDRQFILSSKKLLLSDSGFYLCAWSPSNQPQHFGDGTRLSIL.

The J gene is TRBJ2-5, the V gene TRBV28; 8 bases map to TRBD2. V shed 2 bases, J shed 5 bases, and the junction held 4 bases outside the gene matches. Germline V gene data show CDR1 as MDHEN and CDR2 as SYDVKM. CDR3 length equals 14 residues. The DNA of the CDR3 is TGTGCCAGCAGTTTAACGGGGGGGCACGAGACCCAGTACTTC. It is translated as CASSLTGGHETQYF.

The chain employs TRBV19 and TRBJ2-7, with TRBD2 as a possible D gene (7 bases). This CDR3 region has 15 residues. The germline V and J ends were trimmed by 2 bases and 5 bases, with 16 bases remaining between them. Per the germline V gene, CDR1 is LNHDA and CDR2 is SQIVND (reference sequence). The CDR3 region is CASSILDGGPHEQYF. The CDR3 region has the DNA TGTGCCAGTAGTATACTCGACGGGGGGCCCCACGAGCAGTACTTC. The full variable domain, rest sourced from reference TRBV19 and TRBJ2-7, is DGGITQSPKYLFRKEGQNVTLSCEQNLNHDAMYWYRQDPGQGLRLIYYSQIVNDFQKGDIAEGYSVSREKKESFPLTVTSAQKNPTAFYLCASSILDGGPHEQYFGPGTRLTVT.

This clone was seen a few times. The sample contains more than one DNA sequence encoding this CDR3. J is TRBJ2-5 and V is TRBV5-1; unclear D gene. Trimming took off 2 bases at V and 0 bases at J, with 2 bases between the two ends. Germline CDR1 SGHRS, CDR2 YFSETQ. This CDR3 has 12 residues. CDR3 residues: CASSLNQETQYF. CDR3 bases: TGCGCCAGCAGCTTAAACCAAGAGACCCAGTACTTC.

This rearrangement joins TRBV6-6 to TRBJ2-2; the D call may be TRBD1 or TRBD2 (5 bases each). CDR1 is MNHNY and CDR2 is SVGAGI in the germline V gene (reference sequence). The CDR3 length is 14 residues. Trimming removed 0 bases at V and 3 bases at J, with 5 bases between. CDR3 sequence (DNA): TGTGCCAGCAGTTACTCGGGGGACACCGGGGAGCTGTTTTTT. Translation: CASSYSGDTGELFF.

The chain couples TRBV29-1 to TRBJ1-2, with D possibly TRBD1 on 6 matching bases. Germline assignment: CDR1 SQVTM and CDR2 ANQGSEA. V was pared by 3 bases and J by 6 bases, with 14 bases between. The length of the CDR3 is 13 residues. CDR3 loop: CSVDNTGWDGYTF. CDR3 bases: TGCAGCGTTGACAACACAGGGTGGGATGGCTACACCTTC.

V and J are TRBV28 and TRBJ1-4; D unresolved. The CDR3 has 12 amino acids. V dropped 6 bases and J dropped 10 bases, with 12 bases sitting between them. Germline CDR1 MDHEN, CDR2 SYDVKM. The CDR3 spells CASSPPWGKLFF. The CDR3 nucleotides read TGTGCCAGCAGCCCACCATGGGGAAAACTGTTTTTT.

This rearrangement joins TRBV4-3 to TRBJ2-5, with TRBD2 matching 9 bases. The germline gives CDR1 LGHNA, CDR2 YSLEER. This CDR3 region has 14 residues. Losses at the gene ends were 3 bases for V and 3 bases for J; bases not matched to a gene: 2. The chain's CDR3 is CASSQGLAKETQYF. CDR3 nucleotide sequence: TGCGCCAGCAGCCAGGGACTAGCCAAAGAGACCCAGTACTTC.

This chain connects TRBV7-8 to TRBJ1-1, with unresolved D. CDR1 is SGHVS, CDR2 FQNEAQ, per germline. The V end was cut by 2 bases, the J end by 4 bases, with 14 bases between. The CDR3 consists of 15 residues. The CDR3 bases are TGTGCCAGCAGCTTATTCGACAAGGTCAGCACTGAAGCTTTCTTT. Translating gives CASSLFDKVSTEAFF.

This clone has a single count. The CDR3 sequence: CASSVAMGAGYGYTF. The CDR3 DNA follows: TGTGCCAGCAGCGTAGCTATGGGCGCGGGGTATGGCTACACCTTC. The V gene is TRBV9, the J gene TRBJ1-2, with no clear D. The V end lost 0 bases, the J end lost 5 bases, and 14 bases lay between the germline ends. CDR1 is SGDLS and CDR2 is YYNGEE in the germline V gene. The CDR3 consists of 15 residues. The full variable domain, with the rest looked up from reference TRBV9 and TRBJ1-2, is DSGVTQTPKHLITATGQRVTLRCSPRSGDLSVYWYQQSLDQGLQFLIQYYNGEERAKGNILERFSAQQFPDLHSELNLSSLELGDSALYFCASSVAMGAGYGYTFGSGTRLTVV.

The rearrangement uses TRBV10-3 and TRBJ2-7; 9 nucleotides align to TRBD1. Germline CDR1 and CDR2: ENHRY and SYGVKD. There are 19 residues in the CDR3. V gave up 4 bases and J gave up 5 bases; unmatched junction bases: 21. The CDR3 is CAISAWGTGNMISINEQYF. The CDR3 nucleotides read TGTGCCATCAGTGCTTGGGGGACAGGGAATATGATTTCCATCAACGAGCAGTACTTC.

CDR3 sequence: CASSYWEGPSSGNTIYF. Here the CDR3 DNA reads TGTGCCAGCAGCTATTGGGAGGGTCCAAGCTCTGGAAACACCATATATTTT. V and J are TRBV7-9 and TRBJ1-3; D is uncertain. CDR3 length equals 17 residues. The V end was cut by 4 bases, the J end by 0 bases, with 16 bases between. Germline CDR1 and CDR2: SEHNR and FQNEAQ (reference sequence).

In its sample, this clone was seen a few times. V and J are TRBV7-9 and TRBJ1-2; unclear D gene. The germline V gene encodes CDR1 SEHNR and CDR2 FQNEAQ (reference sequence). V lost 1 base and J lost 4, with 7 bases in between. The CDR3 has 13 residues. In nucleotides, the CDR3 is TGTGCCAGCAGCTTAGAGTTTTCCTATGGCTACACCTTC. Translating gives CASSLEFSYGYTF.

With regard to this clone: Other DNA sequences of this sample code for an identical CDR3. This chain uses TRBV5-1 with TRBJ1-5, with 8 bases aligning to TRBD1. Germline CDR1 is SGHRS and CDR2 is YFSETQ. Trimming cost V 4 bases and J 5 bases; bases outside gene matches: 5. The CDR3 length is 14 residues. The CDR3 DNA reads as TGCGCCAGCAGCCCGGACAGGGCCGATCAGCCCCAGCATTTT. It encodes CASSPDRADQPQHF.

CDR3 sequence (DNA): TGTGCCAGCAGCTTATCGGACGGGGGGCATGAGACCCAGTACTTC. This encodes CASSLSDGGHETQYF. The chain combines TRBV11-2 with TRBJ2-5; tentatively, D is TRBD2 (7 bases). Between the trimmed V and J ends, which lost 2 bases and 5 bases, there was a span of 15 bases. CDR1 SGHAT and CDR2 FQNNGV come from the germline V gene. The CDR3 sequence is 15 residues long.

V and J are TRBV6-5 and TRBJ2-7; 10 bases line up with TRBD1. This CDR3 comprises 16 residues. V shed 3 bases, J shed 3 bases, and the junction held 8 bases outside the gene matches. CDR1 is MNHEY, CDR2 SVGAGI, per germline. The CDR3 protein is CASSYWKRTGGYEQYF. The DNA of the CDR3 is TGTGCCAGCAGTTATTGGAAAAGGACAGGGGGCTACGAGCAGTACTTC.

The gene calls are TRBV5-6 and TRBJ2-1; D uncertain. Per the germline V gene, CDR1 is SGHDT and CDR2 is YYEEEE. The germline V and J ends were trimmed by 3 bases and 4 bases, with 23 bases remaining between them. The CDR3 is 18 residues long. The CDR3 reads CASSSLRLGLNQYNEQFF. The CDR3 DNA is TGTGCCAGCAGCTCCCTGAGGTTAGGCCTGAATCAGTACAATGAGCAGTTCTTC.

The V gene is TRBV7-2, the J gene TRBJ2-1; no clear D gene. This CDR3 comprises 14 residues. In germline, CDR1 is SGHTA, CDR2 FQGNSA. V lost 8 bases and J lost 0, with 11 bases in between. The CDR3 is CASSRVASYNEQFF. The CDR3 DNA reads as TGTGCCAGCTCCCGGGTGGCCTCCTACAATGAGCAGTTCTTC.

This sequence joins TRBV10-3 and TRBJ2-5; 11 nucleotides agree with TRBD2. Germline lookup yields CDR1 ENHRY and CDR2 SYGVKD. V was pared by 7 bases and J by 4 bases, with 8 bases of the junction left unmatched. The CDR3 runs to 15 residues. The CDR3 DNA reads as TGTGCCATCACCGATAGCGGGGGGGCCCGAGAGACCCAGTACTTC. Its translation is CAITDSGGARETQYF.